This TCR beta chain was recovered during a study of Graves' ophthalmopathy and Graves' hyperthyroidism. Regarding the study as a whole: Ophthalmopathy progression was predicted with 65% to 71% sensitivity and around 78% specificity. Blood shared most expanded thyroid clonotypes above 0.001 frequency.

The sample holds many counts of this clonotype. No antigen is known for it. Amplification from RNA transcripts yielded the TCR beta CDR3 regions. Following a first-round RT-PCR that used HTBI primers, a second-round multiplex PCR was carried out. In TCRdb, the multiplex PCR reads were re-called with MiXCR into one record per CDR3 protein. The table records a few hundred thousand distinct CDR3 sequences, less than 20% of them present only once. Ages of hyperthyroidism patients ran from 18 to 65, and their diagnoses were new, under 2 months' duration. PBMCs stemmed from around 10 ml of fresh peripheral blood. Germline lookup yields CDR1 SGHAT and CDR2 FQNNGV. The CDR3 is 14 residues long. The germline V and J ends were trimmed by 4 bases and 6 bases, with 15 bases remaining between them.

The chain links TRBV11-2 to TRBJ1-1; TRBD1 is a possible D gene (6 bases). Specimen: peripheral blood. The receptor was isolated from a woman under 30 with stable Graves' hyperthyroidism. The CDR3 is CASSSSRGGPEAFF. CDR3 bases: TGTGCCAGCAGCTCAAGCAGGGGAGGGCCTGAAGCTTTCTTT.